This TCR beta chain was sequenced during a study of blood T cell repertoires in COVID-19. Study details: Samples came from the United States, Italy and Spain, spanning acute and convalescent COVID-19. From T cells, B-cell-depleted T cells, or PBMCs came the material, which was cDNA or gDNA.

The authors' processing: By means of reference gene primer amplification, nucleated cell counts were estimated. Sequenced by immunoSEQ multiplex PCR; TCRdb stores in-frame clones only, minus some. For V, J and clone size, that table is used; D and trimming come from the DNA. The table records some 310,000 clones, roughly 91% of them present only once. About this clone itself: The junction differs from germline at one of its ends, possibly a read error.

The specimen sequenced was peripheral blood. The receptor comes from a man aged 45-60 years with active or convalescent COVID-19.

The CDR3 loop is CTSSPRAAGLTGELFF. DNA of the CDR3: TGTACCAGCTCACCTCGGGCCGCAGGGCTAACCGGGGAGCTGTTTTTT. The chain has TRBV18 and TRBJ2-2; a possible D gene is TRBD1 (5 bases). The CDR3 sequence is 16 residues long. Per the germline V gene, CDR1 is KGHSH and CDR2 is LQKENI.